Reported below is one TCR beta chain. The repertoire was sequenced with immunoSEQ multiplex PCR; TCRdb's copy has only in-frame clones and lacks some. The sample yields just under 50,000 clones, approximately 93% seen once. The ends lost 1 base at V and 7 bases at J; junction bases unmatched: 3. The CDR3 runs 13 residues. CDR1 SGHAT and CDR2 FQDESV come from the germline V gene (reference sequence). This entry belongs to a study of T cell changes during pregnancy in multiple sclerosis. The source is a female donor with multiple sclerosis, enrolled in a pregnancy study. Specimen: CD4+ T cells from peripheral blood mononuclear cells, collected in the third trimester of pregnancy. The rearrangement uses TRBV11-1 and TRBJ2-7; 8 positions agree with TRBD2. The CDR3 bases are TGTGCCAGCAGCTTAGGACTAGCGCGAGAGCAGTACTTC. This codes for CASSLGLAREQYF.